The 28 T cell receptor beta chains reported below all come from one sample, sequenced in a study of human T cells and chemical hapten exposure. TCRdb re-called the RACE reads with MiXCR, one entry per CDR3 protein. The data contain about 120,000 distinct CDR3 sequences, approximately 12% of them singletons. Time point indicated: pre-sensitization, week 0. Treatment reported: therapeutic diphenylcyclopropenone sensitization with weekly scalp DPC. The specimen was whole blood, collected in connection with sensitization to the hapten diphenylcyclopropenone (DPC). Every receptor here comes from a woman aged 18-35 years with alopecia areata. Some clones in this sample may be carry-over from other donors' samples.

The chain uses TRBV20-1 and TRBJ2-2; no firm D call. Trimming took off 3 bases at V and 3 bases at J, with 5 bases between the two ends. The CDR3 loop spans 12 amino acids. Germline values: CDR1 DFQATT, CDR2 SNEGSKA (reference sequence). The CDR3 loop is CSARTDTGELFF. DNA for the CDR3: TGCAGTGCTAGGACCGACACCGGGGAGCTGTTTTTT.

This clonotype has ten or more counts. The CDR3 nucleotides read TGCGCCAGCAGCTTGGTATCGGGGCAAGAGACCCAGTACTTC. The encoded protein is CASSLVSGQETQYF. V is TRBV5-1 and J is TRBJ2-5, with a weak D call TRBD2 (5 bases). V was shortened by 0 bases and J by 2 bases, with 8 bases between the two germline ends. This CDR3 contains 14 residues. CDR1 is SGHRS, CDR2 YFSETQ, per germline.

This clonotype was detected ten times or more. At one of its ends the junction is not consistent with the germline gene, which may arise from a read error. The chain employs TRBV20-1 and TRBJ1-1; 8 nucleotides agree with TRBD1. Germline V gene lookup returns CDR1 DFQATT and CDR2 SNEGSKA (reference sequence). There are 16 residues in the CDR3. Written as DNA, the CDR3 is TGCAGTGCAAGAGAGCACAGGGGGAGAAGTCGAACTGAAGCTTTCTTT. Protein product: CSAREHRGRSRTEAFF.

This clonotype was counted a few times. The CDR3 loop is CASSLKSEQFF. Written as DNA, the CDR3 is TGTGCCAGCAGCTTAAAAAGTGAGCAGTTCTTC. The V and J genes are TRBV7-2 and TRBJ2-1; no definite D call. Trimming took 2 bases from V and 9 from J, leaving 5 bases between them. CDR1 and CDR2 from the germline V gene are SGHTA and FQGNSA. This CDR3 is built from 11 residues.

The V gene is TRBV29-1, the J gene TRBJ1-1; D is undetermined. Trimming pared 2 bases from V and 1 base from J, leaving 5 bases between. There are 12 residues in the CDR3. Germline CDR1 and CDR2: SQVTM and ANQGSEA. For the CDR3, the DNA is TGCAGCGTTGAAACGGGGAACACTGAAGCTTTCTTT. Translated: CSVETGNTEAFF.

At least ten counts were recorded for this clonotype. The CDR3 loop reads CASSQGPMNTEAFF. The CDR3 DNA reads TGCGCCAGCAGCCAAGGCCCTATGAACACTGAAGCTTTCTTT. The chain links TRBV4-3 to TRBJ1-1; no reliable D call. The CDR3 runs 14 residues. CDR1 is LGHNA and CDR2 is YSLEER in the germline V gene. Trimming removed 1 base at V and 0 bases at J, with 6 bases between.

This clonotype was detected only a few times. The genes are TRBV5-4 and TRBJ2-2, with D perhaps TRBD1 (5 bases). Germline CDR1 is SGHNT and CDR2 is YYREEE (reference sequence). V lost 0 bases to trimming and J lost 5 bases, with 8 bases between them. The CDR3 has 14 residues. The CDR3 DNA reads as TGTGCCAGCAGCTTGGCCCCAGGGACCGGGGAGCTGTTTTTT. Its protein is CASSLAPGTGELFF. Full variable domain (remainder filled in from reference TRBV5-4 and TRBJ2-2): ETGVTQSPTHLIKTRGQQVTLRCSSQSGHNTVSWYQQALGQGPQFIFQYYREEENGRGNFPPRFSGLQFPNYSSELNVNALELDDSALYLCASSLAPGTGELFFGEGSRLTVL.

The chain joins TRBV12-3 or TRBV12-4 to TRBJ2-5; D uncertain. V gave up 5 bases and J gave up 5 bases, with 9 bases separating them. The CDR3 is made up of 12 amino acids. CDR3 sequence: CASSPRWETQYF. In DNA form, the CDR3 reads TGTGCCAGCAGTCCTCGTTGGGAGACCCAGTACTTC.

This clonotype was seen many times. This chain uses TRBV7-8 with TRBJ2-5; D tentatively fits TRBD1 or TRBD2 (5 bases each). In germline, CDR1 is SGHVS, CDR2 FQNEAQ. Deletions cut 1 base from V and 1 base from J, with 13 bases between. The CDR3 runs to 16 residues. The CDR3 reads CASSLEFGGFQETQYF. The CDR3 coding sequence is TGTGCCAGCAGCTTAGAATTTGGGGGTTTCCAAGAGACCCAGTACTTC.

The chain has TRBV4-3 and TRBJ1-1, with D unresolved. CDR3 length: 15 residues. CDR1 and CDR2 (germline): LGHNA, YSLEER. V was pared by 0 bases and J by 5 bases, with 13 bases between. DNA for the CDR3: TGCGCCAGCAGCCAAGATAGTAGGTCGGGGACTGAAGCTTTCTTT. Protein product: CASSQDSRSGTEAFF.

This clonotype occurred a few times. V is TRBV7-8 and J is TRBJ2-3, with 8 bases identical to TRBD2. The CDR3 totals 15 residues. Germline assignment: CDR1 SGHVS and CDR2 FQNEAQ. The V and J ends lost 4 bases and 2 bases, in that order; junction bases with no gene match: 5. The CDR3 nucleotides read TGTGCCAGCAGCTCCGGGGGGGCCTACACAGATACGCAGTATTTT. Translation: CASSSGGAYTDTQYF.

There are many counts of this clonotype. The chain employs TRBV6-6 and TRBJ1-2; a weak D match, TRBD1 (6 bases). From germline, CDR1 is MNHNY and CDR2 SVGAGI (reference sequence). V lost 2 bases, J lost 8 bases, and 12 bases lay in between. The CDR3 sequence is 13 residues long. The CDR3 is CASSYVQGQGYTF. In DNA form, the CDR3 reads TGTGCCAGCAGTTACGTCCAGGGGCAGGGCTACACCTTC.

This clonotype was seen at least ten times. V usage is TRBV7-2 and J usage is TRBJ1-2; the D is unclear. Germline V CDR1 and CDR2: SGHTA, FQGNSA. The CDR3 is made up of 16 amino acids. V gave up 0 bases and J gave up 2 bases, with 13 bases separating them. DNA of the CDR3: TGTGCCAGCAGCTTAGCGCGTACGCCTGGGAACTATGGCTACACCTTC. As protein: CASSLARTPGNYGYTF.

The V and J genes are TRBV6-5 and TRBJ1-2, with unresolved D. Germline V gives CDR1 MNHEY, CDR2 SVGAGI. The CDR3 loop spans 14 amino acids. Trimming stripped 3 bases from V and 4 bases from J, with 12 bases between. The CDR3: CASSYNNPLYGYTF. The CDR3 DNA is TGTGCCAGCAGTTATAATAATCCTCTCTATGGCTACACCTTC.

This clonotype was detected only a few times. The chain recombines TRBV5-4 with TRBJ1-2; D is perhaps TRBD1 (6 bases). The CDR3 consists of 15 residues. V lost 4 bases and J lost 4, with 17 bases in between. The V gene's germline CDR1 is SGHNT and CDR2 YYREEE (reference sequence). CDR3 region: CASSVDSLGVYGYTF. As DNA, the CDR3 is TGTGCCAGCAGCGTGGACAGTCTGGGCGTCTATGGCTACACCTTC. The full variable domain, in which reference TRBV5-4 and TRBJ1-2 provide the parts outside the CDR3, is ETGVTQSPTHLIKTRGQQVTLRCSSQSGHNTVSWYQQALGQGPQFIFQYYREEENGRGNFPPRFSGLQFPNYSSELNVNALELDDSALYLCASSVDSLGVYGYTFGSGTRLTVV.

The chain links TRBV20-1 to TRBJ1-5; no firm D call. Trimming took off 5 bases at V and 9 bases at J, with 14 bases between the two ends. The CDR3 contains 12 residues. The germline gives CDR1 DFQATT, CDR2 SNEGSKA (reference sequence). CDR3 bases: TGCAGTGCTCGAGTTACGGGTGCGCCCCAGCATTTT. Its protein product is CSARVTGAPQHF.

This clonotype was seen a few times. The V call is TRBV29-1, the J call TRBJ2-7, with 7 bases lining up with TRBD1. Germline CDR1 is SQVTM and CDR2 is ANQGSEA. Trimming removed 4 bases from V and 4 bases from J; junction bases left unmatched: 7. The CDR3 is 13 amino acids. The CDR3 sequence is CSVAGTEGYEQYF. The CDR3 DNA sequence: TGCAGCGTTGCCGGGACAGAAGGGTACGAGCAGTACTTC.

There are many counts of this clonotype. The genes are TRBV30 and TRBJ2-3; D perhaps matches TRBD1 (5 bases). From germline, CDR1 is GTSNPN and CDR2 SVGIG (reference sequence). This CDR3 has 14 amino acids. With 3 bases removed from V and 2 bases from J, the gap between germline ends came to 12 bases. DNA of the CDR3: TGTGCCTGGAGCATGGGGCCCCCCACAGATACGCAGTATTTT. Translated: CAWSMGPPTDTQYF. Supplemented by reference TRBV30 and TRBJ2-3, the full variable domain reads SQTIHQWPATLVQPVGSPLSLECTVEGTSNPNLYWYRQAAGRGLQLLFYSVGIGQISSEVPQNLSASRPQDRQFILSSKKLLLSDSGFYLCAWSMGPPTDTQYFGPGTRLTVL.

J is TRBJ1-1 and V is TRBV10-2; 8 bases agree with TRBD1. The CDR3 covers 13 residues. V dropped 10 bases and J dropped 4; count of bases not matched to a gene: 8. Germline V gene sequence: CDR1 WSHSY, CDR2 SAAADI. The CDR3 reads CAITTGEGTEAFF. The CDR3 DNA is TGCGCCATCACGACAGGGGAGGGCACTGAAGCTTTCTTT.

The genes are TRBV7-9 and TRBJ2-2; D uncertain. Trimming pared 5 bases from V and 6 bases from J, leaving 7 bases between. Germline assignment: CDR1 SEHNR and CDR2 FQNEAQ (reference sequence). The CDR3 runs to 12 residues. CDR3 coding DNA: TGTGCCAGCAGCACAGACCCCGGGGAGCTGTTTTTT. It encodes CASSTDPGELFF.

This clonotype was detected ten times or more. V usage is TRBV21-1 and J usage is TRBJ1-5; TRBD1, the table's D call, lacks a check against the DNA. TRBV21-1 is a listed pseudogene. This CDR3 has 14 residues. The CDR3 coding sequence is TGTGCCAGCAGCGACAGGGATAGCAATCAGCCCCAGCATTTT. This encodes CASSDRDSNQPQHF.

This clonotype was counted only a few times. The chain links TRBV20-1 to TRBJ2-5; 12 nucleotides match TRBD2. The CDR3 sequence is 15 residues long. V gave up 4 bases and J gave up 5 bases; unmatched junction bases: 8. CDR1 and CDR2 (germline): DFQATT, SNEGSKA (reference sequence). The CDR3 DNA is TGCAGTGCTAATGGACTAGCGGGGCCGGGGGAGACCCAGTACTTC. It encodes CSANGLAGPGETQYF.

This clonotype was seen a handful of times. V and J are TRBV7-2 and TRBJ2-5; D ambiguous. V dropped 1 base and J dropped 2 bases, with 8 bases sitting between them. The germline gives CDR1 SGHTA, CDR2 FQGNSA. The CDR3 has 14 amino acids. The DNA of the CDR3 is TGTGCCAGCAGCTTAGGTGTACAGCAAGAGACCCAGTACTTC. This codes for CASSLGVQQETQYF.

The CDR3 is CASSGRRENIQYF. The CDR3 DNA reads as TGTGCCAGCAGTGGGCGAAGGGAAAACATTCAGTACTTC. The chain employs TRBV2 and TRBJ2-4; D is ambiguous. Germline-derived CDR1 and CDR2 are SNHLY and FYNNEI. This CDR3 contains 13 residues. Trimming stripped 4 bases from V and 5 bases from J, with 9 bases between.

This clonotype was seen repeatedly, ten times or more. The V and J genes are TRBV28 and TRBJ2-5; 8 nucleotides match TRBD1. CDR1 is MDHEN and CDR2 is SYDVKM in the germline V gene. This CDR3 region has 14 residues. With 3 bases clipped from V and 4 bases from J, the junction kept 4 bases outside the gene matches. The CDR3 here is CASSFQGATETQYF. CDR3 DNA: TGTGCCAGCAGTTTTCAGGGGGCAACAGAGACCCAGTACTTC.

This clonotype was observed many times. CDR3 sequence: CASSLFRVVAEAFF. The DNA for the CDR3 is TGTGCCAGCAGCTTATTCAGGGTCGTGGCTGAAGCTTTCTTT. The chain recombines TRBV11-2 with TRBJ1-1; tentative D call: TRBD1 (5 bases). Trimming pared 2 bases from V and 6 bases from J, leaving 13 bases between. Germline V gene data show CDR1 as SGHAT and CDR2 as FQNNGV. The CDR3 consists of 14 residues.

This clonotype was detected only a few times. The chain uses TRBV7-9 and TRBJ2-2; TRBD1 is a possible D gene (6 bases). The CDR3 is 17 amino acids. In germline, CDR1 is SEHNR, CDR2 FQNEAQ (reference sequence). With 4 bases removed from V and 4 bases from J, the gap between germline ends came to 19 bases. This CDR3 is CASSSPPRTVGTGELFF. The CDR3 coding sequence is TGTGCCAGCAGCTCACCCCCGAGGACAGTGGGCACCGGGGAGCTGTTTTTT. Looking up the rest from reference TRBV7-9 and TRBJ2-2 gives the full variable domain: DTGVSQNPRHKITKRGQNVTFRCDPISEHNRLYWYRQTLGQGPEFLTYFQNEAQLEKSRLLSDRFSAERPKGSFSTLEIQRTEQGDSAMYLCASSSPPRTVGTGELFFGEGSRLTVL.

This clonotype was counted ten times or more. The V gene is TRBV4-3, the J gene TRBJ1-5, with TRBD1 as a possible D gene (5 bases). Germline assignment: CDR1 LGHNA and CDR2 YSLEER. V shed 0 bases and J shed 7 bases, with 13 bases lying between them. There are 15 residues in the CDR3. The CDR3 reads CASSQDLGVGQPQHF. In nucleotides, the CDR3 is TGCGCCAGCAGCCAAGATTTGGGGGTAGGACAGCCCCAGCATTTT.